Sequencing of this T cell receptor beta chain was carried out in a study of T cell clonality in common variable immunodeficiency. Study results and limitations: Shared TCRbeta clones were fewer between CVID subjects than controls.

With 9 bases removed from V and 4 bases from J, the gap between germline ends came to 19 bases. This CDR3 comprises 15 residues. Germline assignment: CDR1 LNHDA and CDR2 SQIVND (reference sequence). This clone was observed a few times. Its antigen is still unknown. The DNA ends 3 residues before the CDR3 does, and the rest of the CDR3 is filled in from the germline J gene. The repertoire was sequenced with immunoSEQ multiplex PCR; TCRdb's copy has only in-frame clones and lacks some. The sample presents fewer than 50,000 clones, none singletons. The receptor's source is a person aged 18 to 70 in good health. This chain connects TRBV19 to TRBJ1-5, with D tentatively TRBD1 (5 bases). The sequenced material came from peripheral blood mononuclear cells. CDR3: CARETPGLANQPQHF. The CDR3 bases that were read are TGTGCCAGAGAAACTCCGGGACTCGCGAATCAGCCC.